These 16 T cell receptor beta chains were sequenced from one sample in a study of CD8+ T cells in alopecia areata. RNA extraction and reverse transcription yielded cDNA as sequencing template. Produced via immunoSEQ multiplex PCR; TCRdb's table is partial and in-frame only. This table holds around 250,000 clones, under 70% found once. This sample comprised CD4+ T cells sorted from blood, obtained at week 0. The receptors derive from a human donor with alopecia areata.

The rearrangement links TRBV4-2 to TRBJ1-5, with D possibly TRBD1 on 5 matching bases. CDR3 length equals 17 residues. The germline CDR1 and CDR2 sequences are LGHNA and YNFKEQ. V dropped 0 bases and J dropped 5 bases, with 17 bases sitting between them. The CDR3 loop reads CASSQDLQSGADQPQHF. In DNA, the CDR3 is TGTGCCAGCAGCCAAGATTTGCAGTCCGGGGCGGATCAGCCCCAGCATTTT.

The chain couples TRBV4-1 to TRBJ2-2, with D perhaps TRBD1 (6 bases). CDR1 and CDR2 from the germline V gene are MGHRA and YSYEKL. V shed 1 base and J shed 4 bases, with 13 bases lying between them. The CDR3 runs to 16 residues. CDR3 coding DNA: TGCGCCAGCAGCCAAGTCGGTACAGGGCCCACCGGGGAGCTGTTTTTT. It is translated as CASSQVGTGPTGELFF.

The chain carries TRBV5-1 and TRBJ2-6, with D maybe TRBD1 (6 bases). The CDR3 sequence is 16 residues long. Trimming removed 3 bases from V and 3 bases from J, with 13 bases in between. CDR1 is SGHRS and CDR2 is YFSETQ in the germline V gene. DNA for the CDR3: TGCGCCAGCAGCTACCTGCAGGGGTATGGGGCCAACGTCCTGACTTTC. Amino acid sequence: CASSYLQGYGANVLTF.

This clone was counted only a few times. In DNA, the CDR3 is TGTGCCTGGAGAGTAGCGGCCACAGATACGCAGTATTTT. Translated, it gives CAWRVAATDTQYF. The gene calls are TRBV30 and TRBJ2-3; D may be TRBD2 (6 bases). The CDR3 covers 13 residues. Germline V CDR1 and CDR2: GTSNPN, SVGIG (reference sequence). The ends were cut back, 3 bases at V and 2 bases at J, with 9 bases in the middle.

The chain couples TRBV4-3 to TRBJ1-2; D unclear. Germline values: CDR1 LGHNA, CDR2 YSLEER. Trimming removed 0 bases at V and 1 base at J, with 12 bases between. The CDR3 consists of 16 residues. CDR3 DNA sequence: TGCGCCAGCAGCCAAGATTTGGGCGCTGTTAACTATGGCTACACCTTC. Its protein product is CASSQDLGAVNYGYTF.

The chain joins TRBV7-9 to TRBJ1-6; 9 bases are shared with TRBD1. In germline, CDR1 is SEHNR, CDR2 FQNEAQ (reference sequence). The CDR3 totals 14 residues. With 5 bases clipped from V and 8 bases from J, the junction kept 4 bases outside the gene matches. For the CDR3, the DNA is TGTGCCAGCAGCCGGGACAGGGAAGATTCACCCCTCCACTTT. Protein product: CASSRDREDSPLHF.

The chain links TRBV30 to TRBJ1-6; D gene ambiguous. The germline V gene encodes CDR1 GTSNPN and CDR2 SVGIG (reference sequence). Trimming took 3 bases from V and 9 from J, leaving 12 bases between them. The CDR3 contains 13 residues. The DNA for the CDR3 is TGTGCCTGGAGGCCTTTAGGGCGTTCACCCCTCCACTTT. The encoded protein is CAWRPLGRSPLHF.

The V call is TRBV29-1, the J call TRBJ2-3; TRBD2 might be the D (7 bases). The germline gives CDR1 SQVTM, CDR2 ANQGSEA. The CDR3 has 12 residues. The CDR3 region is CSGGGGPDTQYF. CDR3 coding DNA: TGCAGTGGGGGAGGGGGGCCGGATACGCAGTATTTT.

The V and J genes are TRBV4-1 and TRBJ1-4, with D uncertain. V was pared by 0 bases and J by 6 bases, with 11 bases between. The germline gives CDR1 MGHRA, CDR2 YSYEKL. This CDR3 has 15 residues. The CDR3 loop is CASSQDSGRDEKLFF. DNA of the CDR3: TGCGCCAGCAGCCAAGACTCTGGGCGGGATGAAAAACTGTTTTTT.

This clone was recorded a few times. CDR3 DNA sequence: TGCGCCAGCAGCATTTCCAATGAGCAGTTCTTC. It translates to CASSISNEQFF. This chain joins TRBV5-1 and TRBJ2-1; D ambiguous. The V gene lost 4 bases and the J gene lost 6 bases, with 5 bases spanning the gap. CDR1 is SGHRS, CDR2 YFSETQ, per germline. This CDR3 has 11 amino acids.

V usage is TRBV7-9 and J usage is TRBJ2-2; 11 bases agree with TRBD2. CDR3 size: 18 residues. The V gene end was trimmed by 5 bases and the J gene end by 0 bases; junction bases not matched to a gene: 8. Germline V gene sequence: CDR1 SEHNR, CDR2 FQNEAQ (reference sequence). The CDR3 here is CASSHGTSGRTNTGELFF. In DNA form, the CDR3 reads TGTGCCAGCAGCCATGGGACTAGCGGAAGAACGAACACCGGGGAGCTGTTTTTT.

This chain connects TRBV29-1 to TRBJ2-5, with D perhaps TRBD1 (6 bases). V lost 4 bases and J 2 bases, leaving 14 bases between the germline ends. This CDR3 is built from 14 residues. Germline-derived CDR1 and CDR2 are SQVTM and ANQGSEA. CDR3 protein: CSVVETGWQETQYF. CDR3 nucleotides: TGCAGCGTTGTGGAAACAGGGTGGCAAGAGACCCAGTACTTC. The full variable domain, with the rest looked up from reference TRBV29-1 and TRBJ2-5, is SAVISQKPSRDICQRGTSLTIQCQVDSQVTMMFWYRQQPGQSLTLIATANQGSEATYESGFVIDKFPISRPNLTFSTLTVSNMSPEDSSIYLCSVVETGWQETQYFGPGTRLLVL.

The rearrangement links TRBV7-3 to TRBJ2-2; no reliable D call. The CDR3 runs 14 residues. V was shortened by 2 bases and J by 2 bases, with 6 bases between the two germline ends. Germline V gene sequence: CDR1 SGHTA, CDR2 FQGTGA. As DNA, the CDR3 is TGTGCCAGCAGCTTAGTCAGAAACACCGGGGAGCTGTTTTTT. It yields the protein CASSLVRNTGELFF.

The chain recombines TRBV29-1 with TRBJ1-1, with D maybe TRBD1 (5 bases). V lost 4 bases and J lost 1, with 13 bases in between. The CDR3 is made up of 14 amino acids. Germline V lookup: CDR1 SQVTM, CDR2 ANQGSEA. As DNA, the CDR3 is TGCAGCGTTGGGTTCCGGGGGTGGAACACTGAAGCTTTCTTT. Translated: CSVGFRGWNTEAFF.

A few counts support this clone. The J gene is TRBJ2-1, the V gene TRBV4-3, with 12 bases lining up with TRBD2. The CDR3 consists of 18 residues. After removal of 0 bases from V and 6 bases from J, the junction contained 9 bases not matched to a gene. Per the germline V gene, CDR1 is LGHNA and CDR2 is YSLEER. CDR3 loop: CASSQEPTASGGANEQFF. CDR3 nucleotide sequence: TGCGCCAGCAGCCAAGAACCGACGGCTAGCGGGGGGGCCAATGAGCAGTTCTTC.

V is TRBV30 and J is TRBJ1-5, with TRBD1 as a possible D gene (6 bases). The CDR3 is made up of 14 amino acids. The V end lost 1 base, the J end lost 4 bases, and 11 bases lay between the germline ends. From germline, CDR1 is GTSNPN and CDR2 SVGIG (reference sequence). In nucleotides, the CDR3 is TGTGCCTGGAGTGATGGACAGACTAATCAGCCCCAGCATTTT. This gives the protein CAWSDGQTNQPQHF. The entire variable domain, with the rest obtained from reference TRBV30 and TRBJ1-5, is as follows: SQTIHQWPATLVQPVGSPLSLECTVEGTSNPNLYWYRQAAGRGLQLLFYSVGIGQISSEVPQNLSASRPQDRQFILSSKKLLLSDSGFYLCAWSDGQTNQPQHFGDGTRLSIL.